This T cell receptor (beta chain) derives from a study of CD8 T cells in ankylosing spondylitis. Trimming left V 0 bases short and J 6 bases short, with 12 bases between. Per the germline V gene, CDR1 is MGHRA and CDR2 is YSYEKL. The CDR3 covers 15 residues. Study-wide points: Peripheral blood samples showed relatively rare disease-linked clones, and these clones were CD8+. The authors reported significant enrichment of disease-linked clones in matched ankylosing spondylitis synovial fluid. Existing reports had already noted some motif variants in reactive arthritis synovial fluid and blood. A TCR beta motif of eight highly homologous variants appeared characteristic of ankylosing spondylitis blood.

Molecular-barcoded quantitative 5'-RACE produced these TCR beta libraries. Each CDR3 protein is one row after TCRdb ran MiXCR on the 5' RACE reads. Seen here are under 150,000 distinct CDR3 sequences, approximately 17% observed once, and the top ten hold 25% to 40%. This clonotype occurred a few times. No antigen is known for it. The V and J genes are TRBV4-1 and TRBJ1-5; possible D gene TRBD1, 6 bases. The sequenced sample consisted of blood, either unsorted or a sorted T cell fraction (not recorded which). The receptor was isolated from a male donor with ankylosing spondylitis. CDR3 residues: CASSQDGGGGQPQHF. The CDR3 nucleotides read TGCGCCAGCAGCCAAGACGGAGGGGGAGGTCAGCCCCAGCATTTT.